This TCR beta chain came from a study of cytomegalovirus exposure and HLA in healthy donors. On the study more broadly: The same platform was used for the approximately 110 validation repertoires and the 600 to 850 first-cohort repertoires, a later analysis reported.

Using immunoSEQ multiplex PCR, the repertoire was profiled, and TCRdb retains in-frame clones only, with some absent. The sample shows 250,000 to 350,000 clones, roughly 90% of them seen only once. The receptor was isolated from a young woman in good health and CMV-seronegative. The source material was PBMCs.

CDR3 coding DNA: TGCGCCAGCAGCTTGGGTAATAGCGGGGCCCTGGCGCCGTTCTTC. Amino acid sequence: CASSLGNSGALAPFF. The chain uses TRBV5-1 and TRBJ2-1; 8 positions agree with TRBD2. Germline CDR1 is SGHRS and CDR2 is YFSETQ. V shed 0 bases, J shed 15 bases, and the junction held 14 bases outside the gene matches. The CDR3 has 15 residues.